One sample yielded the 17 T cell receptor beta chains listed below, sequenced in a study of blood T cell repertoires in COVID-19. Profiled with immunoSEQ multiplex PCR; TCRdb holds only in-frame clones, not every one. Here the sample spans 200,000 to 300,000 clones, approximately 89% being singletons. Specimen: PBMCs or T cells enriched from blood (not recorded which). The source is a woman aged 18-29 years who had recovered from COVID-19.

Regarding this clone: At one end, the junction sequence differs from germline, possibly due to a read error. The sample carries other DNA sequences with the same CDR3. The rearrangement uses TRBV4-1 and TRBJ1-1; D is ambiguous. CDR1 is MGHRA, CDR2 YSYEKL, per germline. CDR3 length equals 13 residues. The CDR3 DNA is TGCGCCAGTAGCCAGGAAGGGAGTACTGAAGCTTTCTTT. This gives the protein CASSQEGSTEAFF.

V usage is TRBV5-5 and J usage is TRBJ1-2; D gene uncertain. CDR1 is SGHKS, CDR2 YYEKEE, per germline (reference sequence). The V end was cut by 4 bases, the J end by 6 bases, with 19 bases between. This CDR3 has 15 residues. The CDR3 loop reads CASSARTDWVDGYTF. The CDR3 DNA reads TGTGCCAGCAGCGCCCGGACGGACTGGGTCGATGGCTACACCTTC.

The V call is TRBV2, the J call TRBJ2-5, with 15 bases aligning to TRBD2. Germline V gives CDR1 SNHLY, CDR2 FYNNEI. After removal of 5 bases from V and 4 bases from J, the junction contained 2 bases not matched to a gene. The CDR3 consists of 15 residues. This CDR3 reads CASSRTSGGAETQYF. CDR3 in DNA: TGTGCCAGCAGTAGGACTAGCGGGGGGGCAGAGACCCAGTACTTC.

This sequence joins TRBV6-5 and TRBJ1-6; D call uncertain. This CDR3 comprises 13 residues. The germline V gene encodes CDR1 MNHEY and CDR2 SVGAGI. The V end was cut by 5 bases, the J end by 10 bases, with 12 bases between. CDR3 region: CASSPGRNSPLHF. CDR3 DNA: TGTGCCAGCAGTCCGGGGAGAAACTCACCCCTCCACTTT.

The V gene is TRBV28, the J gene TRBJ2-7; possibly TRBD1 for D (6 bases). This CDR3 comprises 14 residues. Per the germline V gene, CDR1 is MDHEN and CDR2 is SYDVKM. Trimming took 6 bases from V and 2 from J, leaving 14 bases between them. The CDR3 DNA reads TGTGCCAGCAGGACACAGGGCTCAACCTACGAGCAGTACTTC. It specifies CASRTQGSTYEQYF.

The chain combines TRBV7-2 with TRBJ1-6; tentatively, D is TRBD1 (6 bases). This CDR3 is 14 amino acids long. Between the trimmed V and J ends, which lost 5 bases and 7 bases, there was a span of 12 bases. Germline loops: CDR1 SGHTA, CDR2 FQGNSA. This CDR3 reads CASSIQGVNSPLHF. The CDR3, as DNA: TGTGCCAGCAGCATACAGGGTGTCAATTCACCCCTCCACTTT.

In DNA form, the CDR3 reads TGTGCCAGCAGTTCTACAGGGAATACTGAAGCTTTCTTT. The encoded protein is CASSSTGNTEAFF. The rearrangement links TRBV11-2 to TRBJ1-1; TRBD1 is a possible D gene (6 bases). Germline V gene data show CDR1 as SGHAT and CDR2 as FQNNGV. Trimming took 6 bases from V and 5 from J, leaving 13 bases between them. The CDR3 runs 13 residues.

The V and J genes are TRBV6-6 and TRBJ1-3; TRBD1 might be the D (6 bases). The CDR3 is 12 amino acids. CDR1 and CDR2 (germline): MNHNY, SVGAGI (reference sequence). Trimming cost V 6 bases and J 4 bases, with 7 bases left between them. CDR3 protein: CASSDRGNTIYF. The DNA of the CDR3 is TGTGCCAGCAGCGACAGGGGAAACACCATATATTTT.

V is TRBV11-2 and J is TRBJ1-4; possible D gene TRBD1, 6 bases. Trimming cost V 0 bases and J 16 bases, with 15 bases left between them. Germline V gives CDR1 SGHAT, CDR2 FQNNGV. CDR3 length: 13 residues. CDR3 amino acids: CASSLDLGQFRFF. CDR3 in DNA: TGTGCCAGCAGCTTAGATCTTGGACAGTTCCGGTTTTTT. The entire variable domain, with the rest obtained from reference TRBV11-2 and TRBJ1-4, is as follows: EAGVAQSPRYKIIEKRQSVAFWCNPISGHATLYWYQQILGQGPKLLIQFQNNGVVDDSQLPKDRFSAERLKGVDSTLKIQPAKLEDSAVYLCASSLDLGQFRFFGSGTQLSVL.

The chain is built from TRBV5-8 and TRBJ2-7, with 11 positions matching TRBD2. Germline V gene data show CDR1 as SGHTS and CDR2 as YDEGEE. The J segment lost 3 bases and the V segment lost 1 base, leaving 9 bases of the junction unmatched. The CDR3 sequence is 17 residues long. DNA for the CDR3: TGTGCCAGCAGCTTGTACCTGACTAGCGGGATTAACTACGAGCAGTACTTC. It is translated as CASSLYLTSGINYEQYF.

The V and J genes are TRBV6-4 and TRBJ2-1; D is uncertain. Germline values: CDR1 MRHNA, CDR2 SNTAGT. The CDR3 length is 13 residues. Trimming left V 6 bases short and J 3 bases short, with 9 bases between. Here the CDR3 reads CASSVDNYNEQFF. In nucleotides, the CDR3 is TGTGCCAGCAGCGTCGACAACTACAATGAGCAGTTCTTC.

The chain recombines TRBV7-7 with TRBJ2-3, with D possibly being TRBD2 (6 bases). CDR1 and CDR2 from the germline V gene are SSHAT and FNYEAQ (reference sequence). Deletions cut 1 base from V and 6 bases from J, with 14 bases between. This CDR3 spans 15 amino acids. The CDR3 loop is CASSLGVGAGDTQYF. CDR3 DNA: TGTGCCAGCAGCTTAGGGGTAGGGGCGGGGGATACGCAGTATTTT. Drawing the rest from reference TRBV7-7 and TRBJ2-3, the complete variable domain is GAGVSQSPRYKVTKRGQDVTLRCDPISSHATLYWYQQALGQGPEFLTYFNYEAQPDKSGLPSDRFSAERPEGSISTLTIQRTEQRDSAMYRCASSLGVGAGDTQYFGPGTRLTVL.

The chain recombines TRBV4-3 with TRBJ2-5, with 10 bases identical to TRBD2. This CDR3 contains 18 residues. Germline V lookup: CDR1 LGHNA, CDR2 YSLEER. The V segment lost 0 bases and the J segment 13 bases; nucleotides outside the gene matches: 20. This CDR3 is CASSQDVLAGASGRLRYF. Here the CDR3 DNA reads TGCGCCAGCAGCCAAGATGTCCTAGCGGGGGCCTCGGGTAGATTACGGTACTTC.

This clone was recorded once. The chain has TRBV5-4 and TRBJ2-1; 8 bases are shared with TRBD2. The trim removed 3 bases at V and 3 bases at J, leaving 2 bases unmatched. This CDR3 is built from 14 residues. Per the germline V gene, CDR1 is SGHNT and CDR2 is YYREEE (reference sequence). CDR3: CASSSSGSYNEQFF. The DNA of the CDR3 is TGTGCCAGCAGCTCGAGCGGGAGCTACAATGAGCAGTTCTTC.

The chain carries TRBV2 and TRBJ2-3; TRBD1 agrees at 8 bases. The CDR3 consists of 15 residues. Trimming at V came to 5 bases and at J to 0 bases, leaving 4 bases not matched to a gene. The germline V gene has CDR1 SNHLY and CDR2 FYNNEI. The CDR3 DNA is TGTGCCAGCAGTTACCGGGACAGGAGCACAGATACGCAGTATTTT. As protein: CASSYRDRSTDTQYF.

This chain uses TRBV7-2 with TRBJ1-2; D ambiguous. The length of the CDR3 is 16 residues. The V gene lost 0 bases and the J gene lost 4 bases, with 15 bases spanning the gap. Germline loops: CDR1 SGHTA, CDR2 FQGNSA. The CDR3 reads CASSLASEGMSYGYTF. The CDR3 bases are TGTGCCAGCAGCTTAGCGTCTGAGGGCATGAGCTATGGCTACACCTTC.

On this clone itself: Other DNA sequences in this sample translate to the same CDR3. The chain joins TRBV19 to TRBJ1-2, with D maybe TRBD1 (5 bases). Germline CDR1 is LNHDA and CDR2 is SQIVND (reference sequence). This CDR3 spans 12 amino acids. The V end lost 5 bases, the J end lost 4 bases, and 8 bases lay between the germline ends. The CDR3 coding sequence is TGTGCCAGTAGTCCCGGGGGCTATGGCTACACCTTC. This codes for CASSPGGYGYTF.